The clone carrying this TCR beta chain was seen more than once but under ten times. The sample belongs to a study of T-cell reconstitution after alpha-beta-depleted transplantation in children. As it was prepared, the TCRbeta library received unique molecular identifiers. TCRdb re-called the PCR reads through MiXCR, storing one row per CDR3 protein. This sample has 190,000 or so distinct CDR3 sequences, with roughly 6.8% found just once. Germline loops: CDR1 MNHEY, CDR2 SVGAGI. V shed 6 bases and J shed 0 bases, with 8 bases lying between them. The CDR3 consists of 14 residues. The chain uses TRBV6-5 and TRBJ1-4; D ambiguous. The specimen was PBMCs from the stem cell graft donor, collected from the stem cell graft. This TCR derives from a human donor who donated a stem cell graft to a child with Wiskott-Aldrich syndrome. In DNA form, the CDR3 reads TGTGCCAGCAGCCCGGAGACAACTAATGAAAAACTGTTTTTT. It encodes CASSPETTNEKLFF.